The rows below give T cell receptor beta chains drawn from one sample of a study of low-dose radiotherapy and immunotherapy resistance in tumors. TCRdb independently ran MiXCR on the reads; one entry per CDR3 protein. The repertoire consists of fewer than 90,000 distinct CDR3 sequences, with roughly 31% occurring once and the leading ten covering approximately 12%. This specimen consisted of PBMCs, obtained before treatment. Receptors were obtained from a female donor with ovarian cancer. CDR3s include the opening cysteine and the closing phenylalanine or tryptophan. D genes are given only for firm matches. The listing skips clone size in some rows; elsewhere it reads once, few, many or a size class.

d_gene: TRBD2
abundance: many
j_gene: TRBJ2-3
v_gene: TRBV4-2
CDR3nt: TGTGCCAGCAGCCAACCCGGGACTAAGGTTACGCAGTATTTT
CDR3aa: CASSQPGTKVTQYF

d_gene: -
abundance: many
j_gene: TRBJ2-7
v_gene: TRBV28
CDR3nt: TGTGCCAGCAGTTCAAAAGTGACACTTTACGAGCAGTACTTC
CDR3aa: CASSSKVTLYEQYF

d_gene: TRBD1
abundance: many
j_gene: TRBJ2-1
v_gene: TRBV28
CDR3nt: TGTGCCAGCAGACCGACAGGGAGCTCCTACAATGAGCAGTTCTTC
CDR3aa: CASRPTGSSYNEQFF

d_gene: -
abundance: few
j_gene: TRBJ1-2
v_gene: TRBV18
CDR3nt: TGTGCCAGCTCACCACCGTCAGGGGCTGGCGGCTACACCTTC
CDR3aa: CASSPPSGAGGYTF

d_gene: -
abundance: many
j_gene: TRBJ2-2
v_gene: TRBV20-1
CDR3nt: TGCAGTGCTCGATCCCAAGGGACATGGAGGACCGGGGAGCTGTTTTTT
CDR3aa: CSARSQGTWRTGELFF

d_gene: TRBD2
abundance: many
j_gene: TRBJ2-7
v_gene: TRBV4-1
CDR3nt: TGCGCCAGCAGCCAAGATATGAGGACTAGCGACGAGCAGTACTTC
CDR3aa: CASSQDMRTSDEQYF

d_gene: -
abundance: few
j_gene: TRBJ1-6
v_gene: TRBV29-1
CDR3nt: TGCAGCGTTGAACACAGAAATTCACCCCTCCACTTT
CDR3aa: CSVEHRNSPLHF

d_gene: TRBD1
abundance: many
j_gene: TRBJ1-1
v_gene: TRBV30
CDR3nt: TGTGCCTGGAGTGCAGGGGGCGCGCTGAAAGCTTTCTTT
CDR3aa: CAWSAGGALKAFF

d_gene: -
abundance: -
j_gene: TRBJ2-3
v_gene: TRBV29-1
CDR3nt: TGCAGCGTCAGAGGGGATACGCAGTATTTT
CDR3aa: CSVRGDTQYF

d_gene: -
abundance: few
j_gene: TRBJ2-1
v_gene: TRBV20-1
CDR3nt: TGCAGTGTCCAGAGATTCGGCGGGTACAATGAGCAGTTCTTC
CDR3aa: CSVQRFGGYNEQFF

d_gene: -
abundance: many
j_gene: TRBJ2-7
v_gene: TRBV12-3/TRBV12-4
CDR3nt: TGTGCCAGCAGTGCTACCTACGAGCAGTACTTC
CDR3aa: CASSATYEQYF

d_gene: TRBD2
abundance: many
j_gene: TRBJ2-1
v_gene: TRBV5-1
CDR3nt: TGCGCCAGCAGCCCGTTGGGGCAGACTAGCGGGAAAGGGAATGAGCAGTTCTTC
CDR3aa: CASSPLGQTSGKGNEQFF